This T cell receptor beta chain was obtained from a study of blood T cells in healthy people across ages. Study results and limitations: With age, beta diversity per million T cells declined roughly linearly, significantly by 40. Strong correlation was found linking TCR beta diversity to naive T cell percentage.

With a J-beta primer mix and a sample-barcoded 5' primer, a second PCR ran about 7 to 11 cycles. TCRdb re-called the 5' RACE reads through MiXCR, storing one row per CDR3 protein. Of around 1,000,000 distinct CDR3 sequences in the sample, roughly a quarter are singletons; the top ten hold about 0.72%. This clonotype was picked up one time. Its antigen remains unknown. The germline V gene has CDR1 SQVTM and CDR2 ANQGSEA. V was trimmed by 5 bases and J by 6 bases, leaving 13 bases between them. CDR3 length: 12 residues. The data also belong to a second study, concerning T cells of mothers and their children. That investigation notes: When the second PCR was run, its M1S primer added sample barcodes and 2-4 random nucleotides. Over 8 million TCR beta CDR3 reads were obtained from each mother, and 3 million to 3.5 million from each child.

The V call is TRBV29-1, the J call TRBJ1-1; D is undetermined. The source is a girl aged 2 to 10 in good health. Sequences were obtained from blood. The CDR3 nucleotides are TGCAGCGTTTTTAAGGGAAGCGCTGAAGCTTTCTTT. It encodes CSVFKGSAEAFF. Complete variable domain (other parts from reference TRBV29-1 and TRBJ1-1): SAVISQKPSRDICQRGTSLTIQCQVDSQVTMMFWYRQQPGQSLTLIATANQGSEATYESGFVIDKFPISRPNLTFSTLTVSNMSPEDSSIYLCSVFKGSAEAFFGQGTRLTVV.